A selection of T cell receptor beta chains follows, all from one sample in a study of cytomegalovirus exposure and HLA in healthy donors. TCRdb's copy holds only in-frame clones and misses some; the assay was immunoSEQ multiplex PCR. In the table there are about 160,000 clones, roughly 84% of which are singletons. Sequencing input: PBMCs. The receptors here all came from a man over 45 in good health and CMV-seropositive. The CDR3 runs from the conserved cysteine through the conserved F or W. Fields, in order: clone size, V gene, D gene, J gene, CDR3 DNA, CDR3 protein. D genes are given only for firm matches. Size values are once, few and many counts, or a class for expanded clones, and some rows have none.

>.|TRBV9|TRBD1|TRBJ2-6
TGTGCCAGCAGCCCCAGGGGGCCCGAAGTCTCTGGGGCCAACGTCCTGACTTTC
CASSPRGPEVSGANVLTF
>.|TRBV13|.|TRBJ2-5
TGTGCCAGCAGCTCACGGGTCTCTGGGACCCAGTACTTC
CASSSRVSGTQYF
>.|TRBV7-2|.|TRBJ1-5
TGTGCCAGCACCGTCCAGGGAAGCAATCAGCCCCAGCATTTT
CASTVQGSNQPQHF
>.|TRBV6-6|TRBD2|TRBJ2-2
TGTGCCAGCAGAGACGGGGGAAGCGGGAGAGCCGGGGAGCTGTTTTTT
CASRDGGSGRAGELFF
>once|TRBV7-8|.|TRBJ2-1
TGTGCCAGCAGCTTAGCTGGTTACAGCTCCTACAATGAGCAGTTCTTC
CASSLAGYSSYNEQFF
>.|TRBV27|TRBD2|TRBJ2-7
TGTGCCAGCAGTTTATCTGGACTAGTCGAGCAGTACTTC
CASSLSGLVEQYF
>.|TRBV30|.|TRBJ2-2
TGTGCCTGGACCGGCGGGGCCGGGGAGCTGTTTTTT
CAWTGGAGELFF
>.|TRBV9|TRBD2|TRBJ2-1
TGTGCCAGCAGCGTAGATCCCTACACTAGCGGGGGGAGCTCCTACAATGAGCAGTTCTTC
CASSVDPYTSGGSSYNEQFF
>.|TRBV11-2|.|TRBJ1-5
TGTGCCAGCAGCTTAACGGGGGATAGCAATCAGCCCCAGCATTTT
CASSLTGDSNQPQHF
>.|TRBV18|.|TRBJ1-4
TGTGCCAGCTCCCGGGTGACGTTGGGTGAAAAACTGTTTTTT
CASSRVTLGEKLFF
>few|TRBV11-2|TRBD2|TRBJ2-5
TGTGCCAGCAGCTTAGAAGGACTAGCTATGGAGACCCAGTACTTC
CASSLEGLAMETQYF
>.|TRBV7-9|TRBD2|TRBJ2-1
TGTGCCAGCAGCACCACTAGCGGCCGGACCTCCTACAATGAGCAGTTCTTC
CASSTTSGRTSYNEQFF
>.|TRBV9|.|TRBJ2-5
TGTGCCAGCAGCGTAGGGTTGCAGGGCGCTCCAAGACAAGAGACCCAGTACTTC
CASSVGLQGAPRQETQYF
>.|TRBV25-1|.|TRBJ2-5
TGTGCCAGCAGGAAACTGGAGACCCAGTACTTC
CASRKLETQYF
>.|TRBV19|TRBD1|TRBJ2-7
TGTGCCAGCCGGGACGGACAGGGATATTCCTACGAGCAGTACTTC
CASRDGQGYSYEQYF
>.|TRBV15|.|TRBJ1-3
TGTGCCACCGGCCAGGACAAGGCTGGAAACACCATATATTTT
CATGQDKAGNTIYF
>.|TRBV19|.|TRBJ1-6
TGTGCCAGTAGTATACTTAGCGGGGCTGTTTCTAATTCACCCCTCCACTTT
CASSILSGAVSNSPLHF
>.|TRBV27|TRBD2|TRBJ2-5
TGTGCCAGCGCGATGGGGACTAGCCGAGAGACCCAGTACTTC
CASAMGTSRETQYF
>.|TRBV5-6|.|TRBJ2-1
TGTGCCAGCAGCTTGGCCGGGTCAGACTCCTACAATGAGCAGTTCTTC
CASSLAGSDSYNEQFF
>few|TRBV15|.|TRBJ2-7
TGTGCCACCAGCACTGGACTATCCGATACCTACGAGCAGTACTTC
CATSTGLSDTYEQYF
>.|TRBV6-6|.|TRBJ2-5
TGTGCCAGCAGTTACGGCGGGGAGACCCAGTACTTC
CASSYGGETQYF
>.|TRBV5-8|TRBD1|TRBJ2-5
TGTGCCAGCAGCCCAAGACTCAGGACAGGGGTTGGAGGGACCCAGTACTTC
CASSPRLRTGVGGTQYF
>.|TRBV27|.|TRBJ1-2
TGTGCCAGCAGTTTATCGGTCCGTGGGCAGATATATGGCTACACCTTC
CASSLSVRGQIYGYTF
>.|TRBV29-1|TRBD2|TRBJ2-5
TGCAGCGATCGGGGGGGCGGGGAGACCCAGTACTTC
CSDRGGGETQYF
>few|TRBV11-3|.|TRBJ2-3
TGTGCCAGCAGCCTCCCTAGCACAGATACGCAGTATTTT
CASSLPSTDTQYF
>once|TRBV6-1|TRBD1|TRBJ1-3
TGTGCCAGCAAACAGGGGGCAACTGGAAACACCATATATTTT
CASKQGATGNTIYF
>few|TRBV6-5|.|TRBJ1-2
TGTGCCAGCAGTTACACTCGCGACAGCGCCAATGGCTACACCTTC
CASSYTRDSANGYTF
>.|TRBV5-1|TRBD2|TRBJ2-1
TGCGCCAGCAGGGGACTAGCGGGTAACAATGAGCAGTTCTTC
CASRGLAGNNEQFF
>.|TRBV11-2|.|TRBJ1-6
TGTGCCAGCAGCAGGGGGGCGTCGGGAGGGATCGGCTCACCCCTCCACTTT
CASSRGASGGIGSPLHF
>.|TRBV30|.|TRBJ1-2
TGTGCCTGTTGGGGGGGGGAGAACTATGGCTACACCTTC
CACWGGENYGYTF
>.|TRBV29-1|.|TRBJ1-2
TGCAGCGTTGAAAGCAGGGAGGACTATGGCTACACCTTC
CSVESREDYGYTF
>.|TRBV15|TRBD1|TRBJ1-4
TGTGCCACCAGCGTTGCCGGGACAGTCAATGAAAAACTGTTTTTT
CATSVAGTVNEKLFF
>.|TRBV19|.|TRBJ2-6
TGTGCCAGTAGTGGACAGTCGCCCTCTGGGGCCAACGTCCTGACTTTC
CASSGQSPSGANVLTF
>.|TRBV27|.|TRBJ1-2
TGTGCCAGCAGGCTAGGCCTTAACTATGGCTACACCTTC
CASRLGLNYGYTF
>few|TRBV2|.|TRBJ2-1
TGTGCCAGCAGTTCCCTTCGGGGGGCCCCCAATGAGCAGTTCTTC
CASSSLRGAPNEQFF
>.|TRBV6-1|.|TRBJ1-3
TGTGCCAGCAGTGAACCGGACAGTCTCTCTGGAAACACCATATATTTT
CASSEPDSLSGNTIYF
>.|TRBV7-9|.|TRBJ2-1
TGTGCCAGCAGCTTAAGAAAGGGAGGTGAGCAGTTCTTC
CASSLRKGGEQFF
>.|TRBV18|.|TRBJ2-3
TGTGCCAGCTCACTTGGGACACTGAGGACAGATACGCAGTATTTT
CASSLGTLRTDTQYF
>.|TRBV6-5|.|TRBJ1-2
TGTGCCAGCCGACAGACTTGGTATGGCTACACCTTC
CASRQTWYGYTF
>.|TRBV2|TRBD2|TRBJ2-3
TGTGCCAGCAAGAGCGGGGCCCTCACAGATACGCAGTATTTT
CASKSGALTDTQYF
>.|TRBV6-5|TRBD1|TRBJ1-5
TGTGCCAGCAATGACAGGGTAGATCAGCCCCAGCATTTT
CASNDRVDQPQHF
>.|TRBV18|.|TRBJ1-1
TGTGCCAGCTCATGGCGGGAAAACACTGAAGCTTTCTTT
CASSWRENTEAFF
>.|TRBV28|TRBD2|TRBJ2-3
TGTGCCAGCAGTTTGGGAGCGGGAGGCACAGATACGCAGTATTTT
CASSLGAGGTDTQYF
>.|TRBV5-8|TRBD1|TRBJ2-5
TGTGCCAGCAGCTTGGAGGCAGGGGGCGTGGAGACCCAGTACTTC
CASSLEAGGVETQYF
>.|TRBV2|.|TRBJ1-1
TGTGCCAGCAGTGATCAAGAGGTATGGAACACTGAAGCTTTCTTT
CASSDQEVWNTEAFF
>.|TRBV5-1|TRBD2|TRBJ2-1
TGCGCCAGCAGCGGGGGACCGGGGGGCAATGAGCAGTTCTTC
CASSGGPGGNEQFF
>.|TRBV9|TRBD2|TRBJ2-1
TGTGCCAGCAGCCCAAGGGGCGGGGGGGGGACCTACAATGAGCAGTTCTTC
CASSPRGGGGTYNEQFF
>.|TRBV19|TRBD1|TRBJ1-1
TGTGCCAGTAGTATAGCGGACAGGGATGAAGCTTTCTTT
CASSIADRDEAFF
>.|TRBV7-2|.|TRBJ2-5
TGTGCCAGCAGCTTAGTAGTAGAGACCCAGTACTTC
CASSLVVETQYF
>once|TRBV2|.|TRBJ2-7
TGTGCCAGCAGTGAAGGTTTAGGGCGGGGCTCCTACGAGCAGTACTTC
CASSEGLGRGSYEQYF
>.|TRBV4-1|TRBD2|TRBJ2-1
TGCGCCAGCAGCCAAGACTGGGCGGGAGGCTACAATGAGCAGTTCTTC
CASSQDWAGGYNEQFF
>.|TRBV28|.|TRBJ1-2
TGTGCCAGCAGTTTATCCAGGGTTGGCTACACCTTC
CASSLSRVGYTF
>.|TRBV2|TRBD2|TRBJ2-3
TGTGCCAGCAGGGGGCGCGGGAGGTCCACAGATACGCAGTATTTT
CASRGRGRSTDTQYF
>.|TRBV4-2|TRBD2|TRBJ2-1
TGTGCCAGCAGCCAAGTAGCGGGAGGGCCAAACAATGAGCAGTTCTTC
CASSQVAGGPNNEQFF
>.|TRBV7-3|.|TRBJ2-1
TGTGCCAGCAGCTTAACGACCCCACTCGTAGGGGACAATGAGCAGTTCTTC
CASSLTTPLVGDNEQFF
>.|TRBV7-9|.|TRBJ1-2
TGTGCCAGCAGCCAGCCTGGACAACAAACTAACTATGGCTACACCTTC
CASSQPGQQTNYGYTF
>.|TRBV5-1|TRBD1|TRBJ2-1
TGCGCCAGCAGCTTCACATCCGGGACAGGGAGCGATGAGCAGTTCTTC
CASSFTSGTGSDEQFF
>.|TRBV6-1|.|TRBJ1-4
TGTGCCAGCAGTGTGGGGGCTGGAGATGAAAAACTGTTTTTT
CASSVGAGDEKLFF
>.|TRBV12-5|.|TRBJ1-2
TGTGCTAGTGGCACCGACAGATCCTATGGCTACACCTTC
CASGTDRSYGYTF
>few|TRBV19|TRBD2|TRBJ2-3
TGTGCCAGTAGTACCCAAGCGGGGGCGGGACATACGCAGTATTTT
CASSTQAGAGHTQYF